The 8 T cell receptor beta chains listed next were all sequenced from one sample in a study of B cell selection in AIRE deficiency. Sorting defined conventional CD4 T cells as CD4+CD127+. Sequenced by immunoSEQ multiplex PCR; TCRdb stores in-frame clones only, minus some. Here the sample spans around 23,000 clones, 95% to 96% being singletons. Sequencing was performed on CD4+CD127+ conventional T cells sorted from PBMCs. These receptors were obtained from a human donor in good health.

V usage is TRBV5-6 and J usage is TRBJ2-7, with D possibly matching TRBD2 (6 bases). The CDR3 is 16 residues long. Germline assignment: CDR1 SGHDT and CDR2 YYEEEE. Trimming removed 1 base from V and 5 bases from J, with 19 bases in between. CDR3 sequence reads: CASSLPLAGIPHEQYF. Here the CDR3 DNA reads TGTGCCAGCAGCTTGCCTCTTGCGGGGATTCCACACGAGCAGTACTTC.

V usage is TRBV5-1 and J usage is TRBJ2-7; D ambiguous. Trimming took off 0 bases at V and 6 bases at J, with 4 bases between the two ends. The CDR3 has 11 residues. From germline, CDR1 is SGHRS and CDR2 YFSETQ. CDR3 amino acids: CASSLDGEQYF. In DNA, the CDR3 is TGCGCCAGCAGCTTGGATGGCGAGCAGTACTTC.

V gene TRBV7-8 combines with J gene TRBJ1-2; D is ambiguous. Deletions cut 3 bases from V and 0 bases from J, with 8 bases between. The length of the CDR3 is 14 residues. Germline V gene data show CDR1 as SGHVS and CDR2 as FQNEAQ. The CDR3 protein is CASSLDRANYGYTF. The CDR3 bases are TGTGCCAGCAGCTTGGACCGCGCTAACTATGGCTACACCTTC.

This clone has only one observation. J is TRBJ2-3 and V is TRBV12-5; D possibly corresponds to TRBD1 (5 bases). V was shortened by 6 bases and J by 0 bases, with 10 bases between the two germline ends. Germline CDR1 and CDR2: LGHNT and FRNRAP. This CDR3 has 14 residues. CDR3 sequence reads: CASGFGASTDTQYF. The CDR3 DNA sequence: TGTGCTAGTGGGTTTGGGGCTAGCACAGATACGCAGTATTTT.

The chain uses TRBV11-2 and TRBJ2-7, with no clear D. Trimming took 1 base from V and 4 from J, leaving 8 bases between them. CDR3 size: 13 residues. CDR1 SGHAT and CDR2 FQNNGV come from the germline V gene. The CDR3 DNA reads TGTGCCAGCAGCTTAGCGGTCCGATACGAGCAGTACTTC. This codes for CASSLAVRYEQYF.

This CDR3 is CASRVQWRERYTDTQYF. CDR3 in DNA: TGTGCCAGCAGGGTTCAATGGCGGGAGCGGTACACAGATACGCAGTATTTT. The chain employs TRBV27 and TRBJ2-3; 7 bases agree with TRBD2. The germline CDR1 and CDR2 sequences are MNHEY and SMNVEV (reference sequence). V lost 6 bases, J lost 2 bases, and 14 bases stayed unmatched. The CDR3 length is 17 residues.

This chain uses TRBV15 with TRBJ2-7; the match to TRBD1 covers 8 bases. Per germline, CDR1 LNHNV and CDR2 YYDKDF (reference sequence). The CDR3 has 15 amino acids. V shed 3 bases and J 2 bases; nucleotides not matched to a gene: 6. CDR3 region: CATSSWGQATYEQYF. As DNA, the CDR3 is TGTGCCACCAGCAGTTGGGGACAGGCCACCTACGAGCAGTACTTC. Filled out from reference TRBV15 and TRBJ2-7, the complete variable domain reads DAMVIQNPRYQVTQFGKPVTLSCSQTLNHNVMYWYQQKSSQAPKLLFHYYDKDFNNEADTPDNFQSRRPNTSFCFLDIRSPGLGDTAMYLCATSSWGQATYEQYFGPGTRLTVT.

The CDR3 protein is CASSTDPGLAGGESTDTQYF. DNA of the CDR3: TGTGCCAGCAGCACCGATCCGGGACTAGCGGGGGGAGAAAGCACAGATACGCAGTATTTT. V is TRBV27 and J is TRBJ2-3; the match to TRBD2 covers 15 bases. The ends lost 6 bases at V and 0 bases at J; junction bases unmatched: 13. Germline V gene data show CDR1 as MNHEY and CDR2 as SMNVEV (reference sequence). This CDR3 is built from 20 residues.